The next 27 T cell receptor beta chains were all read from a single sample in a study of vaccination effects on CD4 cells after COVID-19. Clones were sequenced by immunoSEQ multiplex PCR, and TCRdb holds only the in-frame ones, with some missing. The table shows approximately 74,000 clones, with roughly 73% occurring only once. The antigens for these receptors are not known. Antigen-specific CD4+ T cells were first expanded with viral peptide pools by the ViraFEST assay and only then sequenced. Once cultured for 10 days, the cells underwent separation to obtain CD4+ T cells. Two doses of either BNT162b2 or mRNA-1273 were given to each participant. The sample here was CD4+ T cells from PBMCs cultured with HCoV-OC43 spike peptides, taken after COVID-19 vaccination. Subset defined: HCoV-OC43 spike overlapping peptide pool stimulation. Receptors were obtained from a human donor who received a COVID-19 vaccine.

The CDR3 DNA reads as TGTGCCACCAGTGATTTAGAGGCAAGCTCCTACAATGAGCAGTTCTTC. Protein sequence: CATSDLEASSYNEQFF. The chain links TRBV24-1 to TRBJ2-1; unclear D gene. This CDR3 contains 16 residues. Trimming took 1 base from V and 0 from J, leaving 9 bases between them. In germline, CDR1 is KGHDR, CDR2 SFDVKD.

CDR3 sequence reads: CASSESRGEETQYF. CDR3 coding DNA: TGTGCCAGCAGTGAAAGCAGGGGCGAAGAGACCCAGTACTTC. The V and J genes are TRBV2 and TRBJ2-5; D possibly corresponds to TRBD1 (6 bases). The germline gives CDR1 SNHLY, CDR2 FYNNEI. V lost 2 bases and J 3 bases, leaving 10 bases between the germline ends. This CDR3 is 14 amino acids long.

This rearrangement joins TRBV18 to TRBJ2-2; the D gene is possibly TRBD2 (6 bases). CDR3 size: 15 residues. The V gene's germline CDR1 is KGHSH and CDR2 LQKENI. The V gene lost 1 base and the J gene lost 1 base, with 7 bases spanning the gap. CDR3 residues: CASSPLGGNTGELFF. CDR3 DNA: TGTGCCAGCTCACCACTCGGGGGGAACACCGGGGAGCTGTTTTTT.

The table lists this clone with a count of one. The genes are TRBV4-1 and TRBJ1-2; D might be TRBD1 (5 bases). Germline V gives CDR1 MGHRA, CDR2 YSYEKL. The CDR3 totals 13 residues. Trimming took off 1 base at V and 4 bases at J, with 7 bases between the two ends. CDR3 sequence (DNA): TGCGCCAGCAGCCAAGGGGGGGTCTATGGCTACACCTTC. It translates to CASSQGGVYGYTF.

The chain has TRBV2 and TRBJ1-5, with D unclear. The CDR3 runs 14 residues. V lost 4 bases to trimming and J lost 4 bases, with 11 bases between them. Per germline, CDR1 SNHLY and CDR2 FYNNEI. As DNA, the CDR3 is TGTGCCAGCAGTGGCGGAACCCGTAATCAGCCCCAGCATTTT. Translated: CASSGGTRNQPQHF.

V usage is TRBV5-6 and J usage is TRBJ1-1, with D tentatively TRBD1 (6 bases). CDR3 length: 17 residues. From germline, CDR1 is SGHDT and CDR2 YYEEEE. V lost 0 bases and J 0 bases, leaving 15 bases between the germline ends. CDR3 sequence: CASSLDGPGEVNTEAFF. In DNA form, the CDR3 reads TGTGCCAGCAGCTTGGATGGCCCAGGGGAGGTGAACACTGAAGCTTTCTTT.

The DNA of the CDR3 is TGTGCCACCAGTGACCCCCCCGGGCCCTCTGGAAACACCATATATTTT. The encoded protein is CATSDPPGPSGNTIYF. V gene TRBV24-1 combines with J gene TRBJ1-3; D gene ambiguous. The V end lost 4 bases, the J end lost 0 bases, and 12 bases lay between the germline ends. Germline V gene lookup returns CDR1 KGHDR and CDR2 SFDVKD. The CDR3 totals 16 residues.

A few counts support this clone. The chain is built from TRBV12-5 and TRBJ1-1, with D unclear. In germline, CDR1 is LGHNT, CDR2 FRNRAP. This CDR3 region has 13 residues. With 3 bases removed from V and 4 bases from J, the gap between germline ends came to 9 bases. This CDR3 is CASGFGRSTEAFF. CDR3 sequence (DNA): TGTGCTAGTGGTTTTGGACGGAGCACTGAAGCTTTCTTT.

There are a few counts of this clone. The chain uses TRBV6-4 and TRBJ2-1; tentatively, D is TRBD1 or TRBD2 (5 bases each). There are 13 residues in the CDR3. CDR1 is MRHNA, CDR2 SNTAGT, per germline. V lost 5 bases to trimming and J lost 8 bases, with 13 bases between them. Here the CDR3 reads CASSPGLGDEQFF. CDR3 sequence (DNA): TGTGCCAGCAGTCCGGGCCTGGGGGATGAGCAGTTCTTC.

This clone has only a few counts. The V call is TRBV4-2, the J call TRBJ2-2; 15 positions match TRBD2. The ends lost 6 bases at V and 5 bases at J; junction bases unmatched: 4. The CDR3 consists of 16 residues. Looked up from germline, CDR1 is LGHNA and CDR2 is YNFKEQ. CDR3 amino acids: CASRGLAGGETGELFF. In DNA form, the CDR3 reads TGTGCCAGCAGGGGACTAGCGGGGGGAGAAACCGGGGAGCTGTTTTTT.

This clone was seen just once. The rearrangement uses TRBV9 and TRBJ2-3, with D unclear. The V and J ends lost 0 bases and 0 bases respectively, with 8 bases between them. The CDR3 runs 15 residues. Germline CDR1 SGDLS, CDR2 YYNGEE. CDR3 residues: CASSVGSTSTDTQYF. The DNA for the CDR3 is TGTGCCAGCAGCGTAGGAAGTACTAGCACAGATACGCAGTATTTT.

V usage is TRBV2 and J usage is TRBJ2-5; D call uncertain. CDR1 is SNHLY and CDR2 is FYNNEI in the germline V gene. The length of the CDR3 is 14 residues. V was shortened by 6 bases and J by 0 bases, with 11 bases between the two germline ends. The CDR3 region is CASSRQLDQETQYF. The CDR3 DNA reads TGTGCCAGCAGCCGGCAGCTAGACCAAGAGACCCAGTACTTC.

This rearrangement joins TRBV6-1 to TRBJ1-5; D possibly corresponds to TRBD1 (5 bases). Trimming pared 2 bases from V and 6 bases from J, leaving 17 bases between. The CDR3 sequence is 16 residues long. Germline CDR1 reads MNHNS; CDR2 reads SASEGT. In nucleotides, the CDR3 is TGTGCCAGCAGTGAAAGTCTTACGGGGGGAGGTCAGCCCCAGCATTTT. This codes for CASSESLTGGGQPQHF.

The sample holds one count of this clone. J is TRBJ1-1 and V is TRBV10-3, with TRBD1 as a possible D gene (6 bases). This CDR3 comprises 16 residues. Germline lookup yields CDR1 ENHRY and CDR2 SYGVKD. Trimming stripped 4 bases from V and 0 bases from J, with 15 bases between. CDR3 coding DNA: TGTGCCATCAGTGGGCACCGGACAGCGATGAACACTGAAGCTTTCTTT. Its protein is CAISGHRTAMNTEAFF.

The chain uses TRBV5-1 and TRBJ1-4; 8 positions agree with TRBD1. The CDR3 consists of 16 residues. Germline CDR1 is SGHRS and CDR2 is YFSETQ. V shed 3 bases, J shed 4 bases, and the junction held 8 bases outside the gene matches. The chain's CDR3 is CASSSLSGGDNEKLFF. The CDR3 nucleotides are TGCGCCAGCAGCTCCCTTTCAGGGGGCGATAATGAAAAACTGTTTTTT.

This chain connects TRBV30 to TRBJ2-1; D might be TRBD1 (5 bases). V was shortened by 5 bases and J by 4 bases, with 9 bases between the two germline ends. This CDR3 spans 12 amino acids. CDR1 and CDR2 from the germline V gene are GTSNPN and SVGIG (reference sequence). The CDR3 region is CAWQGFYNEQFF. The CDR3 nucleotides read TGTGCCTGGCAGGGCTTTTACAATGAGCAGTTCTTC.

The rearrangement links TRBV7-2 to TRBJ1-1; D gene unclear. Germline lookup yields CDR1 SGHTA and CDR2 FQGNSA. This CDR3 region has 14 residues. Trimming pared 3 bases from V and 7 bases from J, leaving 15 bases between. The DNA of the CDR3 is TGTGCCAGCAGCTTGCTCGGGTCTTTCGGTGAAGCTTTCTTT. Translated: CASSLLGSFGEAFF.

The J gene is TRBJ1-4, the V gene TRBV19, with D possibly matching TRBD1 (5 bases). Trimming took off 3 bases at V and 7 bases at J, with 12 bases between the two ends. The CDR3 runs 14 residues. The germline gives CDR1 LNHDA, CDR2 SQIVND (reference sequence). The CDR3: CASSIGGVGEKLFF. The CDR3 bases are TGTGCCAGTAGTATTGGAGGGGTTGGTGAAAAACTGTTTTTT.

CDR3 region: CASSVTGGKQFF. CDR3 DNA sequence: TGTGCCAGCAGCGTAACAGGGGGGAAACAGTTCTTC. The V gene is TRBV9, the J gene TRBJ2-1; 8 positions match TRBD1. The V gene end was trimmed by 1 base and the J gene end by 13 bases; junction bases not matched to a gene: 4. CDR1 is SGDLS and CDR2 is YYNGEE in the germline V gene. The CDR3 runs to 12 residues. The variable domain in full, with the rest retrieved from reference TRBV9 and TRBJ2-1, is DSGVTQTPKHLITATGQRVTLRCSPRSGDLSVYWYQQSLDQGLQFLIQYYNGEERAKGNILERFSAQQFPDLHSELNLSSLELGDSALYFCASSVTGGKQFFGPGTRLTVL.

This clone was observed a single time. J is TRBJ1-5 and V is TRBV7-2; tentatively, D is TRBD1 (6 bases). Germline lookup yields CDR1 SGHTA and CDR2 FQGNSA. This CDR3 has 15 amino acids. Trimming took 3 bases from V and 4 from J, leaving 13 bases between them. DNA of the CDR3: TGTGCCAGCAGCTTGTCAACAGGGCTAAATCAGCCCCAGCATTTT. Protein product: CASSLSTGLNQPQHF.

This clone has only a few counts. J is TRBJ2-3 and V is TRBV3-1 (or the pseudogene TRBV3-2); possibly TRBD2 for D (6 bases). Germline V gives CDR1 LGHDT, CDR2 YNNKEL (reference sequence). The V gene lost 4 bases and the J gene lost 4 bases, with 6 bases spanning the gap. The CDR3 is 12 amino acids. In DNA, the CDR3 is TGTGCCAGCAGCCCGGGGGCAGATACGCAGTATTTT. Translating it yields CASSPGADTQYF.

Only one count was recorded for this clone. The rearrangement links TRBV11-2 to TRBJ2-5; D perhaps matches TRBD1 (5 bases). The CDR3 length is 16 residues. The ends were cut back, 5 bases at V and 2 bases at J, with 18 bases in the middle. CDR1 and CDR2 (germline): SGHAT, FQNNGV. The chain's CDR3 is CASSPGALGKQETQYF. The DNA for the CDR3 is TGTGCCAGCAGCCCTGGGGCCCTCGGAAAGCAAGAGACCCAGTACTTC.

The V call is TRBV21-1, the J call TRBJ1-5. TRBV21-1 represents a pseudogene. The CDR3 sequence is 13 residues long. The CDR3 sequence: CASSKKTEQPQHF. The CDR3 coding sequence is TGTGCCAGCAGCAAAAAGACGGAGCAGCCCCAGCATTTT.

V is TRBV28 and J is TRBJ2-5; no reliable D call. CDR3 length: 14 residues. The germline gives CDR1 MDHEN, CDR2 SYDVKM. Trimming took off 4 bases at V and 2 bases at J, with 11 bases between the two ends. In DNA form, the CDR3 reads TGTGCCAGCAGTTCAAACCCCCAGCAAGAGACCCAGTACTTC. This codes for CASSSNPQQETQYF.

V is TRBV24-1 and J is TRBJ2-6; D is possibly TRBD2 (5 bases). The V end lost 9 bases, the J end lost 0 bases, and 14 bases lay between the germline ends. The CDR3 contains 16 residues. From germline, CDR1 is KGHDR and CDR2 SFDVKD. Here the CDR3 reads CATARGSGSGANVLTF. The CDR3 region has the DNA TGTGCCACCGCCCGGGGTTCGGGCTCTGGGGCCAACGTCCTGACTTTC.

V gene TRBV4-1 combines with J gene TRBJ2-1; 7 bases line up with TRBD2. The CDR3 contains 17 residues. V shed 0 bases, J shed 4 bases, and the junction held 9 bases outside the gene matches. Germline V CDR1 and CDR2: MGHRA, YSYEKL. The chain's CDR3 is CASSQDQRGNRYNEQFF. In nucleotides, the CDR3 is TGCGCCAGCAGCCAAGATCAGCGGGGTAATAGGTACAATGAGCAGTTCTTC.

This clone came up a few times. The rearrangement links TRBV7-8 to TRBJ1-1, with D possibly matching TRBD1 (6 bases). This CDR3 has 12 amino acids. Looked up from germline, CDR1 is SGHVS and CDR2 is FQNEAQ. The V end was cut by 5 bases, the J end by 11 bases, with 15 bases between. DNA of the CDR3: TGTGCCAGCAGCCCTCAGGGGCAGGGGGCTTTCTTT. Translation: CASSPQGQGAFF.